The entry below gives a single T cell receptor beta chain sequence along with its context. This clonotype has at least ten counts. The antigen it recognizes is unknown. Base qualities are not provided; no much larger clone lies one nucleotide away. The junction carries 18 bases between V and J, which are trimmed by 0 bases and 0 bases respectively. Including the terminal cysteine and phenylalanine, the CDR3 comprises 19 residues. Of all the DNA, just the CDR3 is kept, 57 bases in frame from base 1. The germline V gene gives CDR1 as SGHTA and CDR2 as FQGNSA. The sample is drawn from a study of T cells in Graves' hyperthyroidism and ophthalmopathy (dated by TCRdb to the late 2010s). For the wider study: Peripheral blood samples were taken at the time of initial diagnosis, prior to any treatment. A discovery cohort of about a hundred patients, 43 with Graves' ophthalmopathy and about 58 with stable Graves' hyperthyroidism, was used to find distinguishing TCR V-J signatures. An independent validation cohort of 18 to 20 hyperthyroidism patients and more than 15 patients who later progressed to ophthalmopathy tested prospective prediction of ophthalmopathy. The approximately 100 discovery patients were randomly divided into training and test sets at a 7:3 ratio. In about six Graves' hyperthyroidism patients, the study also compared T-cell repertoires from thyroid tissue with T-cell repertoires from blood. Following sampling, methimazole starting at 30 mg daily was given to hyperthyroidism patients, and high-dose intravenous methylprednisolone was given to ophthalmopathy patients. The paper reports TCR Vbeta CDR3 sequencing of roughly 140 peripheral blood samples: around 41 ophthalmopathy, over 70 hyperthyroidism and around 17 progressor patients.

The paper as a whole reports these results and caveats: A 13 V-J signature model separated ophthalmopathy from stable hyperthyroidism, with 87.88% sensitivity and around 84% specificity in cross-validation and 80%/75% in testing. Most expanded thyroid clonotypes (frequency above 0.001) were also detected in blood, suggesting blood repertoires may reflect thyroid immune responses. In validation, the model predicted progression to ophthalmopathy with 55% to 71% sensitivity and about 72% specificity, a median of around 6.6 months before onset. No statistical method was used to fix the sample size in advance, and group allocation was not hidden from the investigators.

Stable Graves' hyperthyroidism was defined as the absence of progression to ophthalmopathy over 18 months of follow-up. Hyperthyroidism patients were aged 18 to 65 years and newly diagnosed, with disease duration of less than 2 months. The study excluded patients with uncontrolled infections, other autoimmune diseases, pregnancy or lactation. Diagnoses relied on clinical symptoms, serum thyroxine and TRAb, thyroid ultrasound and orbital computed tomography. PBMCs were separated from roughly 10 ml of fresh peripheral blood using Ficoll-Paque density gradient centrifugation. Total RNA was extracted using Trizol reagent, and RNA quality was assessed on an Agilent 2100 Bioanalyzer. The TCR beta CDR3 regions were amplified from the RNA transcripts. The TCR CDR3 was subjected to a first round of RT-PCR using the HTBI primer set and the Qiagen OneStep RT-PCR kit. Libraries were constructed in a second round of multiplex PCR, after which size selection and purification were performed. Libraries were sequenced paired-end with 100 bp reads on an Illumina HiSeq2000. Per the authors' processing: SOAPnuke was used to process the raw data, with reads discarded if the reads contained adapters or uncalled bases, had a mean Phred below 15, or lacked an exact constant-primer or identifier match. COPE v1.2.5 was used to merge the high-quality paired reads, and each unique nucleotide sequence was defined as a clonotype. Clonotypes were aligned to IMGT TRBV, TRBD and TRBJ reference segments using MiTCR v1.1. The analysis included only V-J combinations with a frequency above 0.0001, which together covered approximately 99% of the repertoires. A TCS score was defined as the ratio of F50 (clonal expansion) to E x V (chaos), with BLOSUM62-based TCRdist applied between CDR3 peptides within each V-J. Welch's t-statistics and random forest reduced roughly 500 V-J features to 10 to 15, which were used in a naive Bayes classifier (R e1071). Clones were called with MiXCR by TCRdb after fastp trimmed the public reads at Q25, and only in-frame beta chains were retained. Under each unique CDR3 protein, matching rows form one entry showing the most common genes and DNA. TCRdb's processing, not the authors', yielded these V and J calls. The sample contains hundreds of thousands of distinct CDR3 sequences, 11% to 15% of them found a single time. The ten largest clones add up to roughly a tenth of the sample.

Rearrangement joined TRBV7-2 to TRBJ2-1, and perhaps TRBD1 as D gene, on 5 matching bases. The sequenced sample consisted of blood. This TCR came from a woman between 18 and 29 years old with Graves' hyperthyroidism. The DNA sequence is given as TGTGCCAGCAGCTTAGCGAAGGGCGCAGGGTTAAGCTCCTACAATGAGCAGTTCTTC. This gives the protein CASSLAKGAGLSSYNEQFF. Beyond the CDR3, the reference TRBV7-2 and TRBJ2-1 genes provide the residues; the full variable domain reads: GAGVSQSPSNKVTEKGKDVELRCDPISGHTALYWYRQSLGQGLEFLIYFQGNSAPDKSGLPSDRFSAERTGGSVSTLTIQRTQQEDSAVYLCASSLAKGAGLSSYNEQFFGPGTRLTVL.